In its sample, the clone carrying this T cell receptor beta chain was seen many times. The antigen is unknown. Using its own MiXCR run on the multiplex PCR reads, TCRdb lists one record per CDR3 protein. The sample gives some 150,000 distinct CDR3 sequences, more than 25% of which show up once; around 3.5% is in the top ten. The CDR3 runs 18 residues. Germline-derived CDR1 and CDR2 are LGHNA and YNFKEQ. V was clipped by 1 base and J by 1 base; unmatched bases: 5. Samples came from axillary lymph nodes draining the breast cancer. This sample was taken from a study of breast tumors, draining lymph nodes, adjacent tissues. Whole-study findings and limits: Tumors had less TCR diversity than lymph nodes, more than nontumor tissue.

The chain is built from TRBV4-2 and TRBJ2-6; 9 nucleotides align to TRBD1. Material for sequencing was axillary lymph node tissue. This clonotype was obtained from a female donor with breast cancer. Some clones in this sample may be carry-over from other donors' samples. The CDR3 bases are TGTGCCAGCAGCCAAGGGACAGGGGACCGATCTGGGGCCAACGTCCTGACTTTC. Amino acids: CASSQGTGDRSGANVLTF.